The present T cell receptor (beta chain) was sequenced within a study of blood T cell repertoires in COVID-19. Study-level background: Samples came from the United States, Italy and Spain, spanning acute and convalescent COVID-19. From T cells, B-cell-depleted T cells, or PBMCs came the material, which was cDNA or gDNA.

As originally analysed: Cell counts per sample came from amplifying reference gene primers. Profiled with immunoSEQ multiplex PCR; TCRdb holds only in-frame clones, not every one. V and J calls and clone size are those listed in that table; D and trimming were worked out from the DNA. The sample contains about 300,000 clones, more than 70% of which appear only once. The CDR3 has 13 amino acids. V dropped 0 bases and J dropped 1 base, with 3 bases sitting between them. From germline, CDR1 is LGHNA and CDR2 YSLEER. This clone was detected only once. Other DNA sequences in the sample encode the same CDR3.

The chain recombines TRBV4-3 with TRBJ1-1; no clear D gene. Sequenced input: peripheral blood. This TCR came from a woman in her thirties who had recovered from COVID-19. The CDR3 loop is CASSQDRNTEAFF. The CDR3 DNA sequence: TGCGCCAGCAGCCAAGACAGGAACACTGAAGCTTTCTTT.